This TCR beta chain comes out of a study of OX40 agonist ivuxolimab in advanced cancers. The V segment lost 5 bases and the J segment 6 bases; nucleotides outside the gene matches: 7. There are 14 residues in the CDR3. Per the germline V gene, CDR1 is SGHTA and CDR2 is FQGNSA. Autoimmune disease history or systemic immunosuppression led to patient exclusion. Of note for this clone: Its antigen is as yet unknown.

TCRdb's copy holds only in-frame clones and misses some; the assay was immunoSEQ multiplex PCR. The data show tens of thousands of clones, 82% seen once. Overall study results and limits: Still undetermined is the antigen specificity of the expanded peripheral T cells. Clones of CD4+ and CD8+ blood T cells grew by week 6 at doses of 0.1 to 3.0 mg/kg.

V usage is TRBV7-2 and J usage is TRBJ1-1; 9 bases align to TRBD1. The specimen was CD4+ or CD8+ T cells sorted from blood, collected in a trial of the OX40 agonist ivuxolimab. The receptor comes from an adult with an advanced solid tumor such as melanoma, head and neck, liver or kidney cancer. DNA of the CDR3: TGTGCCAGCAGCACGGGACAGGGAGGTGCTGAAGCTTTCTTT. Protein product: CASSTGQGGAEAFF.